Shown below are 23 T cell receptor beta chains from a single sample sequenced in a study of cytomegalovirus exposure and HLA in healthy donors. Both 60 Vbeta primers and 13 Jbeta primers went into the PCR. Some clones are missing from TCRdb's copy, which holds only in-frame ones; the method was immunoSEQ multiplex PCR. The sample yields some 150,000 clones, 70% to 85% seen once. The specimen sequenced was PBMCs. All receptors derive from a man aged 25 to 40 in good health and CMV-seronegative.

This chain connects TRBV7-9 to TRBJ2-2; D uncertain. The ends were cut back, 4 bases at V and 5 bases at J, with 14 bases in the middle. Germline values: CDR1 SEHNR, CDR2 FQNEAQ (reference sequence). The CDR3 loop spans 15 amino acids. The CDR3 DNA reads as TGTGCCAGCAGCTCCTTCTTGAAGAGAACCGGGGAGCTGTTTTTT. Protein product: CASSSFLKRTGELFF.

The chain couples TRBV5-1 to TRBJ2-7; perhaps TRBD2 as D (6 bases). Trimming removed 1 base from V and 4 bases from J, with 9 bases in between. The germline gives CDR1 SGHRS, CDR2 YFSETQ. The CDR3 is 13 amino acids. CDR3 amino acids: CASSLMEGYEQYF. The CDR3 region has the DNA TGCGCCAGCAGCTTGATGGAGGGATACGAGCAGTACTTC.

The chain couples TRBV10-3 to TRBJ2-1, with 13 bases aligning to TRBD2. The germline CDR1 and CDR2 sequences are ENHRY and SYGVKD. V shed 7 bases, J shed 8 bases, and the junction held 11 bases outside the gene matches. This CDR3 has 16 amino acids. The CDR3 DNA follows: TGTGCCATCACCCGGAGTGGGACTAGCGGGGATCATGAGCAGTTCTTC. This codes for CAITRSGTSGDHEQFF.

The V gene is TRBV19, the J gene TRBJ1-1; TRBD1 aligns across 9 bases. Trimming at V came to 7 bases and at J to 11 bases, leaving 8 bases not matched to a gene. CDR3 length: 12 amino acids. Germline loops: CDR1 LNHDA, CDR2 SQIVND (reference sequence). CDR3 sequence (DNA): TGTGCCAGTACCGGGACAGGGAGTGAGGCTTTCTTT. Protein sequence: CASTGTGSEAFF. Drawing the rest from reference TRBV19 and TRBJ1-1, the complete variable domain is DGGITQSPKYLFRKEGQNVTLSCEQNLNHDAMYWYRQDPGQGLRLIYYSQIVNDFQKGDIAEGYSVSREKKESFPLTVTSAQKNPTAFYLCASTGTGSEAFFGQGTRLTVV.

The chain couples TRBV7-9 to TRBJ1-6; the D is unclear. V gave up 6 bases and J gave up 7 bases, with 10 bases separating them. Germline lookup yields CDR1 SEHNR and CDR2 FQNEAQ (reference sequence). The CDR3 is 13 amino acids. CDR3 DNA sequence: TGTGCCAGCAGGGTGGGCCGAAATTCACCCCTCCACTTT. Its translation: CASRVGRNSPLHF. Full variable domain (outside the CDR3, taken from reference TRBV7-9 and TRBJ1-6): DTGVSQNPRHKITKRGQNVTFRCDPISEHNRLYWYRQTLGQGPEFLTYFQNEAQLEKSRLLSDRFSAERPKGSFSTLEIQRTEQGDSAMYLCASRVGRNSPLHFGNGTRLTVT.

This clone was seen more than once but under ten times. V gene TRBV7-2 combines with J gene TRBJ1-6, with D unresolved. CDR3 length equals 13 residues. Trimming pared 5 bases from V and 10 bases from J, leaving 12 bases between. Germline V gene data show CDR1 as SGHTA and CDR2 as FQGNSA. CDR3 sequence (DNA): TGTGCCAGCAGCCCCCTGGGCGCCTCACCCCTCCACTTT. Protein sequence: CASSPLGASPLHF.

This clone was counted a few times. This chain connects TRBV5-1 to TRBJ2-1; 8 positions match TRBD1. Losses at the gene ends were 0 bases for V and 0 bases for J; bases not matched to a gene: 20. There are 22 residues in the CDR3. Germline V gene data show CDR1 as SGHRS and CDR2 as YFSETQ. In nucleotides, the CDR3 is TGCGCCAGCAGCTTGGCCGGGCAGGGGGCAAGGATGGGGAGAAGCTCCTACAATGAGCAGTTCTTC. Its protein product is CASSLAGQGARMGRSSYNEQFF.

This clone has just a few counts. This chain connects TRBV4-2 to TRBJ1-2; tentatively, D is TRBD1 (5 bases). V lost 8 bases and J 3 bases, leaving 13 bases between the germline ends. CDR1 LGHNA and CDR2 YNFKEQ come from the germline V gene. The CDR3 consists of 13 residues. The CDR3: CASSRRADYGYTF. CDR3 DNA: TGTGCCAGCTCACGCAGGGCAGACTATGGCTACACCTTC.

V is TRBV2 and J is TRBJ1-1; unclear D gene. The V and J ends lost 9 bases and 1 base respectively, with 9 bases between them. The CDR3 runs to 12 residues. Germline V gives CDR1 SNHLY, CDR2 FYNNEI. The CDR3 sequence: CASQTGNTEAFF. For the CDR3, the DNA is TGTGCCAGTCAAACGGGGAACACTGAAGCTTTCTTT.

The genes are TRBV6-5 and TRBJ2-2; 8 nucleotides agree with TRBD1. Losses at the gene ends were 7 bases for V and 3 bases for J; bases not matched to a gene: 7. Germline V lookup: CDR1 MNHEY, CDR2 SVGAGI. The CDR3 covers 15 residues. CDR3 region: CASNDRGLDTGELFF. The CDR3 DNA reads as TGTGCCAGCAACGACAGGGGCCTCGACACCGGGGAGCTGTTTTTT.

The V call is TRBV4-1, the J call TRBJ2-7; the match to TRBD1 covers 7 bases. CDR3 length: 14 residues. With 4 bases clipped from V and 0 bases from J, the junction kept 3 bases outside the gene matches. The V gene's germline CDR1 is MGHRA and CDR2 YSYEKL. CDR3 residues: CASSLTGSSYEQYF. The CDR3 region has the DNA TGCGCCAGCAGCCTGACAGGGAGCTCCTACGAGCAGTACTTC.

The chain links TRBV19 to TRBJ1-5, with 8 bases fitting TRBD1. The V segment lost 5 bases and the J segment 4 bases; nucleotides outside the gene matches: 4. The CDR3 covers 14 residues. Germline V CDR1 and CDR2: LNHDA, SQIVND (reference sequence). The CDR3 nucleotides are TGTGCCAGTAGTTCGACAGGGGTTAATCAGCCCCAGCATTTT. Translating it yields CASSSTGVNQPQHF.

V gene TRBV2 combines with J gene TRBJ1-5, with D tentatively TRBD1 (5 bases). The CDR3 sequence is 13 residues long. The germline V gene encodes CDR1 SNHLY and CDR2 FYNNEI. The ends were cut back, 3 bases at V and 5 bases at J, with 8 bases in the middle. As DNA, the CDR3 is TGTGCCAGCAGTGATGAAGGGGATCAGCCCCAGCATTTT. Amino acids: CASSDEGDQPQHF.

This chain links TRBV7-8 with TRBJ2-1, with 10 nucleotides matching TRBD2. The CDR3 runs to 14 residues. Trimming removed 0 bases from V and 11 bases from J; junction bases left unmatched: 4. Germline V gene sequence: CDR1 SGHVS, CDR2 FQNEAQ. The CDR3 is CASSLAGLAVKQFF. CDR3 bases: TGTGCCAGCAGCTTAGCCGGACTAGCGGTTAAGCAGTTCTTC. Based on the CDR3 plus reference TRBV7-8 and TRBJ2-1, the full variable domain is GAGVSQSPRYKVAKRGQDVALRCDPISGHVSLFWYQQALGQGPEFLTYFQNEAQLDKSGLPSDRFFAERPEGSVSTLKIQRTQQEDSAVYLCASSLAGLAVKQFFGPGTRLTVL.

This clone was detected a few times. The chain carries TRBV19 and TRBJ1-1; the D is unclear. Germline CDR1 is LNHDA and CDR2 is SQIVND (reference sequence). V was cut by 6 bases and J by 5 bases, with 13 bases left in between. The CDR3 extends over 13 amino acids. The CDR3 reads CASSPAGGTEAFF. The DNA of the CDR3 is TGTGCCAGTAGCCCGGCGGGAGGGACTGAAGCTTTCTTT.

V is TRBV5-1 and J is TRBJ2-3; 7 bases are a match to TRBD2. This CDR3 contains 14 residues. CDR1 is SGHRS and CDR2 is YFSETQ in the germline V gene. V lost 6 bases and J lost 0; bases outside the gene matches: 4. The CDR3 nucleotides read TGCGCCAGCAACATGGGGGGGAGCACAGATACGCAGTATTTT. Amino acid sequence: CASNMGGSTDTQYF.

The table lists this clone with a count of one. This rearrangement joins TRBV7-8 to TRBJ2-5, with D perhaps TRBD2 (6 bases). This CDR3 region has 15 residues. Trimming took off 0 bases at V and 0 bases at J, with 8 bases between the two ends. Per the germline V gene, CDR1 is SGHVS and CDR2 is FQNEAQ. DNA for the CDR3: TGTGCCAGCAGCTTAGCGGGGGGAAACCAAGAGACCCAGTACTTC. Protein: CASSLAGGNQETQYF.

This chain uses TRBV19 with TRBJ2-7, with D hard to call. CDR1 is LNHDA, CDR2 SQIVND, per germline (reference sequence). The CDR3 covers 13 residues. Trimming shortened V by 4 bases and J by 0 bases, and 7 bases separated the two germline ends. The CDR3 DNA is TGTGCCAGTAGTACATCAGACTCCTACGAGCAGTACTTC. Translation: CASSTSDSYEQYF.

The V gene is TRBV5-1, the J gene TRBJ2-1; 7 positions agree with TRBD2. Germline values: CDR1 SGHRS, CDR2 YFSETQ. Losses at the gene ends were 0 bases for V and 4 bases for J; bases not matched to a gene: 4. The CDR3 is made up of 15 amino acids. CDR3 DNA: TGCGCCAGCAGCTTGGAGAGCGGGGCGTACAATGAGCAGTTCTTC. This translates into CASSLESGAYNEQFF.

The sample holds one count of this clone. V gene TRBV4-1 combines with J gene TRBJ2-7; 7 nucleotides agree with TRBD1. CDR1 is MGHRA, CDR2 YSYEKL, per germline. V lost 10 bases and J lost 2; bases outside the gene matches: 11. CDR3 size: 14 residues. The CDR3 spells CANLWTGPTYEQYF. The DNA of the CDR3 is TGCGCCAACCTTTGGACAGGCCCGACCTACGAGCAGTACTTC.

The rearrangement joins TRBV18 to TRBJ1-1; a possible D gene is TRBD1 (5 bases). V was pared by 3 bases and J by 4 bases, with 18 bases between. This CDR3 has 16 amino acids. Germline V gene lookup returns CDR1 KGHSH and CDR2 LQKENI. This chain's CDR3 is CASSPGLLRGSTEAFF. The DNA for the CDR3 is TGTGCCAGCTCACCGGGACTCCTAAGAGGGAGCACTGAAGCTTTCTTT.

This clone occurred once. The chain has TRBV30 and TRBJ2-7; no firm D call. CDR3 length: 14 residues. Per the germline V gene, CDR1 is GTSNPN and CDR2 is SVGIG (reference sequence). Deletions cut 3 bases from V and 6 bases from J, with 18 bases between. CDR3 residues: CAWRGPGRPSEQYF. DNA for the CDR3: TGTGCCTGGAGAGGTCCAGGCAGGCCGAGCGAGCAGTACTTC.

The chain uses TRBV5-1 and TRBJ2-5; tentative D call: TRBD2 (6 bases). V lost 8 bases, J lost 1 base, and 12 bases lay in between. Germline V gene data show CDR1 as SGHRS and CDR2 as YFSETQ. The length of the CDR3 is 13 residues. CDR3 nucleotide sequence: TGCGCCAGTACCGGGACTTTCCAAGAGACCCAGTACTTC. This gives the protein CASTGTFQETQYF.